This entry is about one TCR beta chain. Its antigen is not known. This sample stems from a study of cytomegalovirus exposure and HLA in healthy donors. Study-level points and caveats: An analysis was carried out later, and it reportedly showed fewer N-insertions in an Asian-associated ancestry cluster than the approximately 670-donor mean. Among CMV-associated TCR beta chains, most appeared HLA-restricted in a later analysis. Immune exposure information available was restricted to CMV serostatus.

Primers for the PCR totalled 60 Vbeta and 13 Jbeta. Generated by immunoSEQ multiplex PCR, the TCRdb table keeps only in-frame clones and is missing some. The table lists over 150,000 clones, around three quarters of them singletons. Germline CDR1 reads SGHRS; CDR2 reads YFSETQ. CDR3 size: 16 residues. J lost 8 bases, V lost 4 bases, and 12 bases had no gene match. Sample: PBMCs. The genes are TRBV5-1 and TRBJ2-1; TRBD2 aligns across 10 bases. The TCR sequence derives from a woman in her forties or fifties in good health and CMV-seropositive. CDR3 in amino acids: CASSPRLVAGGDEQFF. The CDR3 coding sequence is TGCGCCAGCAGCCCTCGTTTGGTAGCGGGGGGCGATGAGCAGTTCTTC.